These T cell receptor beta chains were read from a single sample in a study of T cell responses to AZD1222 COVID-19 vaccine. Sequencing was performed with immunoSEQ multiplex PCR; in TCRdb, only in-frame clones are kept and a portion is missing. The table records some 100,000 clones, less than 95% of them present only once. The material was peripheral blood, obtained on day 0 of AZD1222 vaccination. The receptors shown here come from an adult in good health. Each CDR3 is given with its conserved first and last residue. A D gene is named only where the DNA matches it firmly. Only part of the rows carry a size: once, few, many, or a class if the clone is expanded.

>NA|TRBV19|NA|TRBJ2-1
CASSILLGGPNEQFF
TGTGCCAGTAGTATTTTGCTGGGGGGCCCCAATGAGCAGTTCTTC
>TRBD1|TRBV19|NA|TRBJ2-2
CASSIEGTGSSTGELFF
TGTGCCAGTAGTATAGAGGGGACAGGGAGTAGCACCGGGGAGCTGTTTTTT
>TRBD2|TRBV4-1|NA|TRBJ2-7
CASSQEPGTSGGALGMRF
TGCGCCAGCAGCCAGGAACCCGGGACTAGCGGGGGAGCTTTGGGGATGCGTTTC
>NA|TRBV19|NA|TRBJ2-7
CASSLAASSYEQYF
TGTGCCAGTAGTCTCGCGGCGAGCTCCTACGAGCAGTACTTC
>TRBD1|TRBV2|NA|TRBJ1-2
CASRPIQGASYGYTF
TGTGCCAGCAGACCCATACAGGGGGCGTCCTATGGCTACACCTTC
>TRBD2|TRBV15|NA|TRBJ2-7
CATSRDRAGREQYF
TGTGCCACCAGCAGAGATCGAGCGGGGCGCGAGCAGTACTTC
>TRBD2|TRBV27|NA|TRBJ2-3
CASNGLAGGTDTQYF
TGTGCCAGCAACGGACTAGCGGGGGGCACAGATACGCAGTATTTT
>NA|TRBV6-1|NA|TRBJ1-5
CASSDPSGESNQPQHF
TGTGCCAGCAGTGACCCTTCAGGGGAAAGCAATCAGCCCCAGCATTTT
>NA|TRBV19|NA|TRBJ1-3
CASSPRQRNTIYF
TGTGCCAGTAGTCCACGACAGCGAAACACCATATATTTT
>TRBD1|TRBV2|NA|TRBJ1-2
CASGWGQGEGYTF
TGTGCCAGCGGGTGGGGACAGGGGGAGGGCTACACCTTC
>NA|TRBV5-4|NA|TRBJ1-1
CASSLEQGNTEAFF
TGTGCCAGCAGCTTGGAACAGGGGAACACTGAAGCTTTCTTT
>NA|TRBV28|NA|TRBJ1-4
CASRIEGANEKLFF
TGTGCCAGCAGAATAGAGGGGGCTAATGAAAAACTGTTTTTT
>TRBD1|TRBV4-2|NA|TRBJ1-2
CASSQGAGGNYGYTF
TGTGCCAGCAGCCAAGGGGCAGGGGGAAACTATGGCTACACCTTC
>NA|TRBV30|NA|TRBJ1-1
CAWSTPHTEAFF
TGTGCCTGGAGTACGCCCCACACTGAAGCTTTCTTT
>NA|TRBV15|NA|TRBJ1-2
CATSRAFQTGYTF
TGTGCCACCAGCAGAGCCTTTCAGACTGGCTACACCTTC
>NA|TRBV9|NA|TRBJ1-2
CASSEGFGYGYTF
TGTGCCAGCTCTGAGGGGTTTGGCTATGGCTACACCTTC
>NA|TRBV9|NA|TRBJ1-6
CASSVGAARSPLHF
TGTGCCAGCAGCGTAGGGGCGGCCCGCTCACCCCTCCACTTT
>NA|TRBV4-1|NA|TRBJ1-2
CASSPGQTFLSGYTF
TGCGCCAGCAGCCCCGGGCAGACTTTCCTCTCGGGCTACACCTTC
>NA|TRBV2|once|TRBJ1-1
CASSLQGRSTEAFF
TGTGCCAGCAGTCTCCAGGGACGAAGCACTGAAGCTTTCTTT
>NA|TRBV2|NA|TRBJ1-1
CASSVRGGNTEAFF
TGTGCCAGCAGTGTGCGGGGGGGGAACACTGAAGCTTTCTTT
>NA|TRBV30|NA|TRBJ1-1
CAWIYGPTEAFF
TGTGCCTGGATTTATGGTCCCACTGAAGCTTTCTTT
>NA|TRBV9|NA|TRBJ1-2
CASSVGDSNYGYTF
TGTGCCAGCAGCGTAGGTGACAGTAACTATGGCTACACCTTC
>NA|TRBV18|NA|TRBJ1-6
CASSPNEGSSPLHF
TGTGCCAGCTCACCAAACGAGGGTAGTTCACCCCTCCACTTT
>NA|TRBV28|NA|TRBJ1-4
CASGGHREKLFF
TGTGCCTCTGGTGGGCACAGGGAAAAACTGTTTTTT
>NA|TRBV7-2|NA|TRBJ1-5
CASSPGLDQPQHF
TGTGCCAGCAGCCCAGGACTGGATCAGCCCCAGCATTTT
>NA|TRBV28|NA|TRBJ1-5
CASAGPNQPQHF
TGTGCCTCGGCAGGGCCAAATCAGCCCCAGCATTTT
>TRBD1|TRBV6-5|NA|TRBJ1-1
CASRDRVVDTEAFF
TGTGCCAGCAGGGACAGGGTCGTCGACACTGAAGCTTTCTTT
>NA|TRBV6-1|NA|TRBJ1-2
CASSEGQPEANYGYTF
TGTGCCAGCAGTGAAGGACAGCCAGAGGCTAACTATGGCTACACCTTC
>NA|TRBV5-1|NA|TRBJ1-6
CASSFSGAPTYNSPLHF
TGCGCCAGCAGCTTTTCAGGGGCGCCTACCTATAATTCACCCCTCCACTTT
>NA|TRBV6-1|NA|TRBJ2-2
CASSDPGLNTGELFF
TGTGCCAGCAGTGACCCGGGACTCAACACCGGGGAGCTGTTTTTT
>NA|TRBV29-1|NA|TRBJ1-2
CSVEAAMTYGYTF
TGCAGCGTTGAGGCCGCTATGACGTATGGCTACACCTTC
>NA|TRBV2|NA|TRBJ1-4
CASSPDIREKLFF
TGTGCCAGCAGCCCGGACATTCGCGAAAAACTGTTTTTT
>NA|TRBV20-1|NA|TRBJ1-6
CSASQDSPLHF
TGCAGTGCTTCACAGGATTCACCCCTCCACTTT
>NA|TRBV5-1|NA|TRBJ1-1
CASSPVGGSNTEAFF
TGCGCCAGCAGCCCGGTAGGAGGGTCGAACACTGAAGCTTTCTTT
>NA|TRBV11-3|NA|TRBJ2-1
CASSLDGLPNEQFF
TGTGCCAGCAGCTTAGATGGTCTCCCCAATGAGCAGTTCTTC
>NA|TRBV3-1/TRBV3-2|NA|TRBJ2-3
CASSQGLATLNTDTQYF
TGTGCCAGCAGCCAAGGGCTAGCCACACTCAACACAGATACGCAGTATTTT
>NA|TRBV28|NA|TRBJ1-5
CASSLTGNQPQHF
TGTGCCAGCAGTTTGACCGGTAATCAGCCCCAGCATTTT
>TRBD1|TRBV5-1|NA|TRBJ1-4
CASSLKGGQGINEKLFF
TGCGCCAGCAGCCTGAAGGGCGGACAGGGAATTAATGAAAAACTGTTTTTT
>TRBD1|TRBV24-1|NA|TRBJ1-2
CATSDSDRGGNGYTF
TGTGCCACCAGTGACTCGGACAGGGGAGGAAATGGCTACACCTTC
>TRBD1|TRBV5-1|NA|TRBJ1-1
CASSYPGQQEAFF
TGCGCCAGCAGCTATCCGGGACAGCAAGAAGCTTTCTTT
>NA|TRBV30|few|TRBJ1-4
CAWSVGAESVFF
TGTGCCTGGTCTGTAGGGGCCGAATCCGTGTTTTTT
>NA|TRBV24-1|NA|TRBJ2-3
CATDGGDTQYF
TGTGCGACCGATGGGGGAGATACGCAGTATTTT
>NA|TRBV2|NA|TRBJ1-1
CASSEEVELNTEAFF
TGTGCCAGCAGTGAAGAGGTGGAGTTGAACACTGAAGCTTTCTTT
>TRBD2|TRBV18|NA|TRBJ2-7
CASSLRPRGDTYEQYF
TGTGCCAGCTCACTTCGGCCACGGGGGGATACCTACGAGCAGTACTTC
>NA|TRBV6-5|NA|TRBJ2-5
CASSLVGTFEETQYF
TGTGCCAGCAGTTTAGTGGGGACCTTTGAAGAGACCCAGTACTTC
>TRBD1|TRBV4-1|NA|TRBJ1-1
CASSHVGWGQGRTEAFF
TGCGCCAGCAGCCATGTAGGGTGGGGACAGGGGAGGACTGAAGCTTTCTTT
>TRBD1|TRBV7-9|NA|TRBJ1-1
CASFGVRDRGETEAFF
TGTGCCAGCTTCGGGGTGCGGGACAGGGGAGAGACTGAAGCTTTCTTT